This TCR beta chain was found in a study of beta chain features in type 1 diabetes. Study-level background: Across all samples, about 100 million sorted cells were examined.

All of the isolated RNA was reverse transcribed, so expressed TCRB transcripts were sequenced. Here immunoSEQ multiplex PCR was the method, and the copy in TCRdb shows in-frame clones only, minus some. The top ten hold around 0.029% of the sample, which has more than 250,000 clones, roughly 20% seen once. The germline gives CDR1 KGHSH, CDR2 LQKENI. The CDR3 extends over 15 amino acids. V dropped 2 bases and J dropped 7; count of bases not matched to a gene: 6. Study findings and constraints: A greater similarity of naive, central memory and Treg TCRB repertoires was seen among patients than among healthy donors. Type 1 diabetes patients showed a moderate but significant shortening of TCRB CDR3s in all four CD4+ subsets.

Researchers reported sorting CD4+ naive, central memory, regulatory and stem cell-like memory cells via CD45RO/CCR7/CD25/CD127/CD95/CD27. Over 95% purity was reached by all sorted populations. On this clone: Its specificity is not known.

The receptor's source is a woman aged 35 to 49 with type 1 diabetes. The source material was naive CD4+ T cells from blood. The V gene is TRBV18, the J gene TRBJ2-5, with 11 bases lining up with TRBD1. The CDR3 DNA sequence: TGTGCCAGCTCACCAGGCGGGACAGGGGGATGGACCCAGTACTTC. Translating gives CASSPGGTGGWTQYF. The entire variable domain, with the rest obtained from reference TRBV18 and TRBJ2-5, is as follows: NAGVMQNPRHLVRRRGQEARLRCSPMKGHSHVYWYRQLPEEGLKFMVYLQKENIIDESGMPKERFSAEFPKEGPSILRIQQVVRGDSAAYFCASSPGGTGGWTQYFGPGTRLLVL.